This passage covers 27 T cell receptor beta chains from one sample sequenced in a study of T cells in Graves' hyperthyroidism and ophthalmopathy. The CDR3 regions of TCR beta were amplified from RNA transcripts. With the HTBI primer set, the TCR CDR3 went through a first round of RT-PCR. TCRdb passed the multiplex PCR reads through MiXCR, listing each CDR3 protein once. The table has 690,000 or so distinct CDR3 sequences, roughly 20% seen once. Sequencing was carried out using blood. The receptors shown here come from a woman in her forties or fifties with Graves' hyperthyroidism that later progressed to Graves' ophthalmopathy.

The chain is built from TRBV15 and TRBJ1-5, with D hard to call. With 0 bases removed from V and 0 bases from J, the gap between germline ends came to 3 bases. Germline assignment: CDR1 LNHNV and CDR2 YYDKDF (reference sequence). The CDR3 spans 14 residues. The CDR3 DNA reads TGTGCCACCAGCAGAGAGTATAGCAATCAGCCCCAGCATTTT. This encodes CATSREYSNQPQHF.

This clonotype was detected only a few times. A much larger clone differs from this one at a single base, so this may be a read error. The V call is TRBV3-1, the J call TRBJ1-5; D is ambiguous. Germline values: CDR1 LGHDT, CDR2 YNNKEL (reference sequence). V lost 4 bases to trimming and J lost 0 bases, with 7 bases between them. CDR3 length: 14 amino acids. CDR3 coding DNA: TGTGCCAGCAGCCGATCCGCTAGCAATCAGCCCCAGCATTTT. This codes for CASSRSASNQPQHF.

Remarks on this clonotype: A much larger clonotype is one base distant, so this may be a read error. Since no conserved phenylalanine or tryptophan closes the CDR3, a read error is the likely cause. The V gene is TRBV3-1, the J gene TRBJ2-5; TRBD1 is a possible D gene (5 bases). Trimming removed 1 base at V and 5 bases at J, with 14 bases between. Germline V gives CDR1 LGHDT, CDR2 YNNKEL (reference sequence). The CDR3 spans 15 residues. CDR3 sequence (DNA): TGTGCCAGCAGCCAAGTTGGGCAGGGTTGGGAGACCCAGTACCTC. Protein product: CASSQVGQGWETQYL.

This clonotype was counted only a few times. The V gene is TRBV2, the J gene TRBJ2-5, with D unclear. Between the trimmed V and J ends, which lost 2 bases and 2 bases, there was a span of 12 bases. This CDR3 has 15 amino acids. Germline V gives CDR1 SNHLY, CDR2 FYNNEI. DNA of the CDR3: TGTGCCAGCAGTGAAACGAGGTCCTCACAAGAGACCCAGTACTTC. Amino acids: CASSETRSSQETQYF.

This clonotype was detected many times. This sequence joins TRBV5-6 and TRBJ1-1; 10 positions agree with TRBD1. The CDR3 is 15 residues long. Germline loops: CDR1 SGHDT, CDR2 YYEEEE. V was pared by 0 bases and J by 4 bases, with 3 bases of the junction left unmatched. The CDR3 coding sequence is TGTGCCAGCAGCTTGGGACAGGGGGCTCTCACTGAAGCTTTCTTT. Amino acid sequence: CASSLGQGALTEAFF.

The V gene is TRBV4-1, the J gene TRBJ1-1; TRBD1 might be the D (6 bases). The CDR3 has 19 amino acids. Trimming left V 1 base short and J 6 bases short, with 27 bases between. CDR1 is MGHRA, CDR2 YSYEKL, per germline. The CDR3 DNA reads TGCGCCAGCAGCCAAGTGGGGGGGGGCCCTACGCGCGCAGACGCTGAAGCTTTCTTT. The encoded protein is CASSQVGGGPTRADAEAFF.

This clonotype was picked up many times. The chain carries TRBV6-1 and TRBJ1-5, with 9 bases lining up with TRBD1. V shed 9 bases and J 2 bases; nucleotides not matched to a gene: 5. Germline values: CDR1 MNHNS, CDR2 SASEGT. The CDR3 is 14 residues long. The CDR3 DNA follows: TGTGCCAGTTCGACAGGGGGAGGCAATCAGCCCCAGCATTTT. It is translated as CASSTGGGNQPQHF.

This clonotype appeared a few times. J is TRBJ2-4 and V is TRBV4-1; D is uncertain. The CDR3 sequence is 18 residues long. The germline CDR1 and CDR2 sequences are MGHRA and YSYEKL. The V gene lost 2 bases and the J gene lost 0 bases, with 17 bases spanning the gap. The CDR3 region is CASSQSTPGSLAKNIQYF. The CDR3, as DNA: TGCGCCAGCAGCCAATCCACTCCCGGTAGCCTAGCCAAAAACATTCAGTACTTC.

Many counts were recorded for this clonotype. The chain couples TRBV6-5 to TRBJ2-7; no reliable D call. Germline V gene sequence: CDR1 MNHEY, CDR2 SVGAGI. Between the trimmed V and J ends, which lost 0 bases and 0 bases, there was a span of 6 bases. The CDR3 consists of 14 residues. CDR3 DNA sequence: TGTGCCAGCAGTTACTCAGGGCACTCCTACGAGCAGTACTTC. This sequence encodes CASSYSGHSYEQYF.

This clonotype has ten or more counts. This chain connects TRBV2 to TRBJ2-5; D may be TRBD1 (5 bases). There are 14 residues in the CDR3. The germline V gene encodes CDR1 SNHLY and CDR2 FYNNEI. V shed 3 bases and J shed 2 bases, with 10 bases lying between them. This chain's CDR3 is CASSDFTGQETQYF. CDR3 in DNA: TGTGCCAGCAGTGATTTCACAGGACAAGAGACCCAGTACTTC.

This chain uses TRBV2 with TRBJ2-3; 9 nucleotides agree with TRBD1. The trim removed 7 bases at V and 6 bases at J, leaving 5 bases unmatched. Germline V lookup: CDR1 SNHLY, CDR2 FYNNEI. The CDR3 covers 13 residues. The CDR3 DNA sequence: TGTGCCAGCACCGGGGACAGGGCTGATACGCAGTATTTT. Protein sequence: CASTGDRADTQYF.

This clonotype was counted between two and nine times. The chain's CDR3 is CASMGTVGGYTF. CDR3 in DNA: TGTGCCAGTATGGGGACAGTCGGAGGCTACACCTTC. This rearrangement joins TRBV19 to TRBJ1-2; 7 bases match TRBD1. The ends lost 7 bases at V and 8 bases at J; junction bases unmatched: 7. Germline assignment: CDR1 LNHDA and CDR2 SQIVND (reference sequence). The CDR3 spans 12 residues.

This clonotype was detected a few times. The chain combines TRBV30 with TRBJ2-5, with 9 bases that match TRBD2. The length of the CDR3 is 15 residues. Germline V gene data show CDR1 as GTSNPN and CDR2 as SVGIG (reference sequence). V lost 5 bases and J lost 0; bases outside the gene matches: 7. CDR3 DNA: TGTGCCTGGGTAGGAGCGGGGGGTTACCAAGAGACCCAGTACTTC. This translates into CAWVGAGGYQETQYF.

The rearrangement joins TRBV25-1 to TRBJ2-7, with D possibly TRBD1 on 6 matching bases. The CDR3 sequence is 15 residues long. The germline V and J ends were trimmed by 4 bases and 6 bases, with 19 bases remaining between them. Germline-derived CDR1 and CDR2 are MGHDK and SYGVNS. The CDR3 DNA is TGTGCCAGCAGTGGAGGTACAGGGAATCTCTTCGAGCAGTACTTC. It translates to CASSGGTGNLFEQYF.

This clonotype was found many times. The V gene is TRBV18, the J gene TRBJ1-5; no firm D call. CDR1 is KGHSH, CDR2 LQKENI, per germline. This CDR3 has 15 amino acids. The V end was cut by 0 bases, the J end by 4 bases, with 10 bases between. CDR3 bases: TGTGCCAGCTCACCACCCGGCAGAACGAATCAGCCCCAGCATTTT. Translating gives CASSPPGRTNQPQHF.

This clonotype was found a few times. The chain combines TRBV20-1 with TRBJ1-1; D unresolved. Germline CDR1 DFQATT, CDR2 SNEGSKA (reference sequence). This CDR3 spans 19 amino acids. V was cut by 0 bases and J by 0 bases, with 23 bases left in between. CDR3: CSARDPGWLGGEMNTEAFF. The CDR3 DNA reads as TGCAGTGCTAGAGATCCCGGCTGGTTAGGCGGGGAAATGAACACTGAAGCTTTCTTT.

This chain joins TRBV9 and TRBJ1-6; TRBD1 matches 7 bases. The CDR3 spans 16 residues. V dropped 4 bases and J dropped 9; count of bases not matched to a gene: 13. Germline lookup yields CDR1 SGDLS and CDR2 YYNGEE. Here the CDR3 reads CASSQTGQSGGSPLHF. CDR3 bases: TGTGCCAGCAGCCAGACGGGACAGAGTGGCGGTTCACCCCTCCACTTT.

This clonotype was seen repeatedly, ten times or more. The chain employs TRBV12-3 or TRBV12-4 and TRBJ1-4; weak D call: TRBD1 (5 bases). Between the trimmed V and J ends, which lost 6 bases and 7 bases, there was a span of 12 bases. The CDR3 totals 13 residues. The CDR3 nucleotides read TGTGCCAGCAGCCCCGGGGGGGGTGAAAAACTGTTTTTT. Amino acid sequence: CASSPGGGEKLFF.

Note on this clonotype: One end of the junction does not line up with germline, which may come from a read error. The chain couples TRBV12-3 or TRBV12-4 to TRBJ1-1; D possibly corresponds to TRBD1 (5 bases). This CDR3 comprises 14 residues. CDR3 sequence: CARSLLQRGTEAFF. CDR3 nucleotides: TGTGCCAGGAGTTTGTTGCAGAGGGGCACTGAAGCTTTCTTT.

Many counts were recorded for this clonotype. In DNA, the CDR3 is TGTGCCAGCAGTGAAGCCAGCGGGGCCACAGATACGCAGTATTTT. This encodes CASSEASGATDTQYF. The rearrangement joins TRBV2 to TRBJ2-3; 7 bases map to TRBD2. This CDR3 comprises 15 residues. V was clipped by 0 bases and J by 2 bases; unmatched bases: 2. Germline assignment: CDR1 SNHLY and CDR2 FYNNEI.

This clonotype was detected a few times. The chain combines TRBV3-1 with TRBJ1-2; TRBD1 agrees at 7 bases. This CDR3 is built from 15 residues. The germline V gene encodes CDR1 LGHDT and CDR2 YNNKEL (reference sequence). J lost 3 bases, V lost 6 bases, and 10 bases had no gene match. The CDR3 reads CASRRNRGGDYGYTF. The CDR3 DNA reads TGTGCCAGCAGACGCAACAGGGGAGGGGACTATGGCTACACCTTC.

This clonotype came up a few times. V usage is TRBV7-9 and J usage is TRBJ1-1; D remains unclear. The CDR3 loop spans 13 amino acids. V lost 7 bases and J 0 bases, leaving 9 bases between the germline ends. Germline values: CDR1 SEHNR, CDR2 FQNEAQ (reference sequence). In nucleotides, the CDR3 is TGTGCCAGCAATCGGCGGATGAACACTGAAGCTTTCTTT. It translates to CASNRRMNTEAFF.

This sequence joins TRBV19 and TRBJ1-1; possible D gene TRBD1, 6 bases. The CDR3 is made up of 15 amino acids. With 2 bases removed from V and 0 bases from J, the gap between germline ends came to 10 bases. The germline gives CDR1 LNHDA, CDR2 SQIVND (reference sequence). This chain's CDR3 is CASSIQDSVNTEAFF. The CDR3 DNA is TGTGCCAGTAGTATACAGGACAGCGTGAACACTGAAGCTTTCTTT. The full variable domain, in which reference TRBV19 and TRBJ1-1 provide the parts outside the CDR3, is DGGITQSPKYLFRKEGQNVTLSCEQNLNHDAMYWYRQDPGQGLRLIYYSQIVNDFQKGDIAEGYSVSREKKESFPLTVTSAQKNPTAFYLCASSIQDSVNTEAFFGQGTRLTVV.

The V and J genes are TRBV29-1 and TRBJ2-3, with 7 nucleotides matching TRBD1. Germline values: CDR1 SQVTM, CDR2 ANQGSEA. With V trimmed by 6 bases and J by 1 base, 7 bases remained unmatched. This CDR3 contains 14 residues. The CDR3 bases are TGCAGCGTCCAAACAGGGGCGCGCACAGATACGCAGTATTTT. Translating it yields CSVQTGARTDTQYF.

As regards this clonotype: A much larger clonotype is one base distant, so this may be a read error. The rearrangement joins TRBV3-1 to TRBJ1-5; D is perhaps TRBD1 (5 bases). Trimming removed 3 bases at V and 4 bases at J, with 10 bases between. Germline loops: CDR1 LGHDT, CDR2 YNNKEL (reference sequence). The CDR3 runs 14 residues. The CDR3 DNA sequence: TGTGCCAGCAGCCAGGGGCGATTTAATCAGCCCCAGCATTTT. Translation gives CASSQGRFNQPQHF.

This clonotype was recorded at least ten times. V and J are TRBV5-1 and TRBJ2-3; D could derive from TRBD1 or TRBD2 (5 bases each). The V end was cut by 4 bases, the J end by 0 bases, with 12 bases between. This CDR3 contains 15 residues. Germline CDR1 and CDR2: SGHRS and YFSETQ. The CDR3 bases are TGCGCCAGCAGCCCCTACCGGGACAGCACAGATACGCAGTATTTT. It encodes CASSPYRDSTDTQYF.

The genes are TRBV5-6 and TRBJ2-5, with no clear D. This CDR3 spans 13 amino acids. V lost 3 bases, J lost 2 bases, and 8 bases lay in between. Germline assignment: CDR1 SGHDT and CDR2 YYEEEE. DNA of the CDR3: TGTGCCAGCAGCTCCGCCGGTCAAGAGACCCAGTACTTC. Encoded protein: CASSSAGQETQYF. Together with reference TRBV5-6 and TRBJ2-5, the CDR3 gives the full variable domain: DAGVTQSPTHLIKTRGQQVTLRCSPKSGHDTVSWYQQALGQGPQFIFQYYEEEERQRGNFPDRFSGHQFPNYSSELNVNALLLGDSALYLCASSSAGQETQYFGPGTRLLVL.